Listed here are 17 T cell receptor beta chains from one sample, sequenced in a study of cytomegalovirus exposure and HLA in healthy donors. Primers: 60 Vbeta forward and 13 Jbeta reverse. Data came from immunoSEQ multiplex PCR; TCRdb stores just in-frame clones and leaves some out. The table includes 200,000 to 250,000 clones, approximately 84% detected once. Specimen: PBMCs. These receptors were obtained from a woman aged 40-49 years in good health and CMV-seronegative.

On this clone itself: Other DNA sequences in this sample translate to the same CDR3. The chain has TRBV30 and TRBJ1-1; D is uncertain. Trimming cost V 5 bases and J 2 bases, with 9 bases left between them. Germline V lookup: CDR1 GTSNPN, CDR2 SVGIG (reference sequence). CDR3 size: 12 residues. The CDR3 reads CAWGRGNTEAFF. The CDR3 DNA reads TGTGCCTGGGGTAGAGGTAACACTGAAGCTTTCTTT.

This clone was seen a single time. The V and J genes are TRBV19 and TRBJ1-1, with D possibly TRBD1 on 6 matching bases. This CDR3 has 16 residues. V lost 5 bases and J lost 1, with 17 bases in between. Germline values: CDR1 LNHDA, CDR2 SQIVND (reference sequence). In DNA form, the CDR3 reads TGTGCCAGTAGTTTGGAGGCGACAGGTCCGAACACTGAAGCTTTCTTT. The encoded protein is CASSLEATGPNTEAFF.

V gene TRBV6-5 combines with J gene TRBJ2-1; 8 bases map to TRBD2. Germline CDR1 is MNHEY and CDR2 is SVGAGI. The CDR3 runs to 16 residues. Losses at the gene ends were 4 bases for V and 7 bases for J; bases not matched to a gene: 12. CDR3 residues: CASSFRPGLGTNEQFF. CDR3 bases: TGTGCCAGCAGTTTTAGACCGGGACTAGGGACAAATGAGCAGTTCTTC.

This clone was seen just once. Written as DNA, the CDR3 is TGTGCCAGCAGCCCCGTCCCCCCTGGGCCCTACGAGCAGTACTTC. Protein product: CASSPVPPGPYEQYF. This rearrangement joins TRBV5-4 to TRBJ2-7; D is ambiguous. Germline CDR1 reads SGHNT; CDR2 reads YYREEE (reference sequence). The V end was cut by 4 bases, the J end by 2 bases, with 16 bases between. CDR3 length: 15 residues.

This clone came up a few times. The chain carries TRBV5-1 and TRBJ2-7, with 10 bases lining up with TRBD1. The V gene end was trimmed by 4 bases and the J gene end by 6 bases; junction bases not matched to a gene: 1. In germline, CDR1 is SGHRS, CDR2 YFSETQ. CDR3 length: 12 amino acids. This CDR3 reads CASSRQGAEQYF. Here the CDR3 DNA reads TGCGCCAGCAGCCGACAGGGGGCCGAGCAGTACTTC.

The chain is built from TRBV19 and TRBJ2-3; 10 bases are shared with TRBD1. The V gene's germline CDR1 is LNHDA and CDR2 SQIVND (reference sequence). This CDR3 contains 15 residues. Trimming cost V 3 bases and J 1 base; bases outside gene matches: 1. The CDR3 protein is CASSMGTGGTDTQYF. In nucleotides, the CDR3 is TGTGCCAGTAGTATGGGGACAGGGGGCACAGATACGCAGTATTTT.

The gene calls are TRBV15 and TRBJ1-2; D remains unclear. CDR3 length equals 13 residues. V was trimmed by 1 base and J by 8 bases, leaving 11 bases between them. Germline V gene sequence: CDR1 LNHNV, CDR2 YYDKDF (reference sequence). CDR3 DNA: TGTGCCACCAGCAGAGTCCGAGCAAGCGGCTACACCTTC. The encoded protein is CATSRVRASGYTF.

V gene TRBV11-2 combines with J gene TRBJ1-6; 7 nucleotides match TRBD1. Unmatched junction bases numbered 5, after V lost 2 bases and J lost 7 bases. Germline V gene sequence: CDR1 SGHAT, CDR2 FQNNGV. The CDR3 runs to 15 residues. The DNA of the CDR3 is TGTGCCAGCAGCTTATCCGGGACAGCCAATTCACCCCTCCACTTT. It is translated as CASSLSGTANSPLHF.

This clone was detected a few times. J is TRBJ1-5 and V is TRBV7-6, with a possible D match to TRBD1 (6 bases). Germline loops: CDR1 SGHVS, CDR2 FNYEAQ. The CDR3 extends over 14 amino acids. With 3 bases removed from V and 3 bases from J, the gap between germline ends came to 9 bases. In DNA, the CDR3 is TGTGCCAGCAGCTTTGGGGGCTTCAATCAGCCCCAGCATTTT. As protein: CASSFGGFNQPQHF. The complete variable domain, with remaining parts taken from reference TRBV7-6 and TRBJ1-5, reads GAGVSQSPRYKVTKRGQDVALRCDPISGHVSLYWYRQALGQGPEFLTYFNYEAQQDKSGLPNDRFSAERPEGSISTLTIQRTEQRDSAMYRCASSFGGFNQPQHFGDGTRLSIL.

The chain couples TRBV19 to TRBJ1-6, with D perhaps matching TRBD1 (6 bases). Germline CDR1 is LNHDA and CDR2 is SQIVND (reference sequence). The CDR3 covers 13 residues. V gave up 5 bases and J gave up 7 bases, with 9 bases separating them. CDR3 sequence reads: CASSQGQNSPLHF. The CDR3 nucleotides are TGTGCCAGTAGTCAGGGGCAAAATTCACCCCTCCACTTT.

Concerning this clone itself: A junction end diverges from the germline sequence, so it may reflect a read error. This chain links TRBV29-1 with TRBJ2-2; perhaps TRBD2 as D (6 bases). The CDR3 spans 15 residues. CDR1 and CDR2 from the germline V gene are SQVTM and ANQGSEA. The CDR3 coding sequence is TGCAGCGTTGAATTCCGGGGGTTGAACACCGGGGAGCTGCTTTTT. Translating gives CSVEFRGLNTGELLF.

The table lists this clone with a few counts. DNA of the CDR3: TGCGCCAGCAGCCAAGTCTTGGTAGGGGTTTCACCCCTCCACTTT. Encoded protein: CASSQVLVGVSPLHF. The V gene is TRBV4-1, the J gene TRBJ1-6; tentative D call: TRBD1 (5 bases). Trimming cost V 1 base and J 9 bases, with 13 bases left between them. The CDR3 extends over 15 amino acids. Germline CDR1 MGHRA, CDR2 YSYEKL.

The rearrangement uses TRBV29-1 and TRBJ1-2; D remains unclear. CDR1 is SQVTM, CDR2 ANQGSEA, per germline. V was pared by 3 bases and J by 8 bases, with 13 bases between. CDR3 length: 12 amino acids. CDR3 protein: CSVESSPGGYTF. CDR3 nucleotide sequence: TGCAGCGTTGAGAGCTCCCCGGGGGGCTACACCTTC.

The genes are TRBV6-5 and TRBJ1-1; D not certain. CDR3 length: 16 residues. V was pared by 0 bases and J by 1 base, with 12 bases between. Per the germline V gene, CDR1 is MNHEY and CDR2 is SVGAGI. CDR3 protein: CASSYSGGGSNTEAFF. The CDR3 nucleotides read TGTGCCAGCAGTTACTCTGGCGGTGGATCGAACACTGAAGCTTTCTTT.

The chain links TRBV4-2 to TRBJ1-3, with 7 positions matching TRBD1. The germline CDR1 and CDR2 sequences are LGHNA and YNFKEQ. The CDR3 has 19 amino acids. Trimming removed 0 bases from V and 0 bases from J; junction bases left unmatched: 11. CDR3 sequence reads: CASSQEGGAGGDSGNTIYF. In nucleotides, the CDR3 is TGTGCCAGCAGCCAAGAGGGTGGGGCAGGGGGAGACTCTGGAAACACCATATATTTT.

The chain has TRBV19 and TRBJ2-7; 8 bases align to TRBD1. Germline V CDR1 and CDR2: LNHDA, SQIVND (reference sequence). Trimming cost V 6 bases and J 3 bases; bases outside gene matches: 7. This CDR3 comprises 14 residues. The CDR3 protein is CASRGTGPFYEQYF. In DNA, the CDR3 is TGTGCCAGTAGAGGGACAGGACCCTTCTACGAGCAGTACTTC.

The chain is built from TRBV4-3 and TRBJ1-2; no clear D gene. Trimming removed 0 bases from V and 6 bases from J, with 11 bases in between. In germline, CDR1 is LGHNA, CDR2 YSLEER. The CDR3 is made up of 14 amino acids. The CDR3: CASSQDRSADGYTF. CDR3 nucleotide sequence: TGCGCCAGCAGCCAAGATCGATCGGCGGATGGCTACACCTTC.